The 6 T cell receptor beta chains presented below share a single source sample, sequenced in a study of identical twins. TCRdb re-analysed the 5' RACE reads in MiXCR, keeping a single row per CDR3 protein. The profile shows some 1,700,000 distinct CDR3 sequences, roughly a third of them singletons. Specimen: cord blood. The receptor source for this set is a newborn girl in good health.

This rearrangement joins TRBV7-2 to TRBJ2-5; 7 bases match TRBD1. The trim removed 5 bases at V and 7 bases at J, leaving 13 bases unmatched. Germline V CDR1 and CDR2: SGHTA, FQGNSA. This CDR3 comprises 15 residues. The CDR3 protein is CASSVQGPLLGTQYF. The CDR3 DNA reads as TGTGCCAGCAGCGTACAGGGGCCGCTTTTGGGGACCCAGTACTTC. Supplemented by reference TRBV7-2 and TRBJ2-5, the full variable domain reads GAGVSQSPSNKVTEKGKDVELRCDPISGHTALYWYRQSLGQGLEFLIYFQGNSAPDKSGLPSDRFSAERTGGSVSTLTIQRTQQEDSAVYLCASSVQGPLLGTQYFGPGTRLLVL.

This clonotype was counted a few times. The V and J genes are TRBV3-1 and TRBJ2-3; weak D call: TRBD1 (5 bases). This CDR3 has 15 residues. Deletions cut 0 bases from V and 2 bases from J, with 9 bases between. Germline CDR1 is LGHDT and CDR2 is YNNKEL (reference sequence). CDR3 sequence reads: CASSQDRAYTDTQYF. The CDR3 bases are TGTGCCAGCAGCCAAGACAGGGCCTACACAGATACGCAGTATTTT.

A word on this clonotype: At one end, the junction sequence differs from germline, possibly due to a read error. This chain links TRBV4-1 with TRBJ2-7; D may be TRBD2 (6 bases). The CDR3 has 13 amino acids. Germline V gene sequence: CDR1 MGHRA, CDR2 YSYEKL. The CDR3 region is CASGQDRRGEQYF. CDR3 in DNA: TGCGCCAGCGGCCAAGACCGGAGGGGCGAGCAGTACTTC.

The chain carries TRBV24-1 and TRBJ2-3; no firm D call. This CDR3 region has 14 residues. Germline CDR1 is KGHDR and CDR2 is SFDVKD. With 5 bases removed from V and 3 bases from J, the gap between germline ends came to 11 bases. The CDR3 sequence is CATSGVRVTDTQYF. DNA of the CDR3: TGTGCCACCAGTGGGGTTCGGGTAACAGATACGCAGTATTTT.

In its sample, this clonotype was seen a few times. V and J are TRBV5-1 and TRBJ2-7, with 7 bases lining up with TRBD1. CDR1 is SGHRS, CDR2 YFSETQ, per germline. J lost 7 bases, V lost 4 bases, and 11 bases had no gene match. CDR3 length: 14 residues. The CDR3 nucleotides are TGCGCCAGCAGCCCACGGACAGGTACCCTAGAGCAGTACTTC. As protein: CASSPRTGTLEQYF.

This clonotype occurred a few times. The chain uses TRBV12-3 or TRBV12-4 and TRBJ1-1; 7 nucleotides align to TRBD1. V was pared by 6 bases and J by 4 bases, with 8 bases of the junction left unmatched. This CDR3 is 14 amino acids long. For the CDR3, the DNA is TGTGCCAGCAGCCCCCATACAGGGGCCACTGAAGCTTTCTTT. Its protein is CASSPHTGATEAFF.